This T cell receptor beta chain was sequenced for a study of blood T cell repertoires in COVID-19. For the study at large: Specimens from acute and convalescent COVID-19 originated in the United States, Italy and Spain.

CDR1 and CDR2 (germline): PRHDT, FYEKMQ (reference sequence). The V end was cut by 1 base, the J end by 8 bases, with 15 bases between. The CDR3 contains 15 residues. Participants spanned ages about 18 to 95 years and resided in 24 US areas. Researchers sorted participants into cohorts using their self-reported clinical history. Recovery among Cohort 3 donors was established by two negative PCRs, clearance, or symptom resolution. Clones were read by immunoSEQ multiplex PCR, and TCRdb kept only the in-frame ones, dropping some. The sample comprises hundreds of thousands of clones, 86% of which are singletons, and approximately 2% rests with the top ten.

This chain connects TRBV13 to TRBJ1-3; D gene ambiguous. This receptor was obtained from a woman in her forties or fifties who had recovered from COVID-19. Sequencing used PBMCs or T cells enriched from blood (not recorded which). CDR3 DNA sequence: TGTGCCAGCAGCTTAGTTCGGGGAGGTTCGGACACCATATATTTT. Translated, it gives CASSLVRGGSDTIYF.